One and the same sample provided the 25 T cell receptor beta chains below, sequenced in a study of cytomegalovirus exposure and HLA in healthy donors. Use of 60 Vbeta and 13 Jbeta primers characterized the PCR. The method was immunoSEQ multiplex PCR; TCRdb's version includes in-frame clones alone and lacks a portion of them. This sample has some 150,000 clones, with 82% found just once. Sequenced material: PBMCs. These receptors came from a woman in her forties or fifties in good health and CMV-seropositive.

The chain uses TRBV5-1 and TRBJ1-2; D perhaps matches TRBD1 (5 bases). The CDR3 runs 13 residues. Germline CDR1 is SGHRS and CDR2 is YFSETQ. Trimming shortened V by 5 bases and J by 3 bases, and 11 bases separated the two germline ends. CDR3 nucleotides: TGCGCCAGCAGGACAGTTTTCGACTATGGCTACACCTTC. Its translation: CASRTVFDYGYTF.

J is TRBJ2-7 and V is TRBV13; 7 bases align to TRBD2. V trimming: 5 bases; J trimming: 2 bases; junction bases outside the gene matches: 12. In germline, CDR1 is PRHDT, CDR2 FYEKMQ (reference sequence). There are 16 residues in the CDR3. Here the CDR3 reads CASSPQAGSRTYEQYF. The CDR3 DNA reads TGTGCCAGCAGCCCGCAAGCGGGAAGCAGGACCTACGAGCAGTACTTC.

The CDR3 loop is CASSLPAGLQETQYF. The CDR3 bases are TGTGCCAGCAGCTTGCCAGCGGGCCTACAAGAGACCCAGTACTTC. The chain carries TRBV5-6 and TRBJ2-5, with D perhaps TRBD2 (6 bases). V lost 1 base, J lost 2 bases, and 12 bases lay in between. The CDR3 contains 15 residues. Germline CDR1 SGHDT, CDR2 YYEEEE.

This sequence joins TRBV5-1 and TRBJ1-1; 10 bases are shared with TRBD1. V dropped 2 bases and J dropped 4; count of bases not matched to a gene: 8. This CDR3 spans 16 amino acids. Germline V gene lookup returns CDR1 SGHRS and CDR2 YFSETQ. In DNA, the CDR3 is TGCGCCAGCAGCTTCCGGGACAGGGGAAGGGGCACTGAAGCTTTCTTT. It yields the protein CASSFRDRGRGTEAFF.

The chain couples TRBV13 to TRBJ2-5, with D perhaps matching TRBD2 (7 bases). The CDR3 spans 17 residues. CDR1 is PRHDT and CDR2 is FYEKMQ in the germline V gene (reference sequence). Deletions cut 2 bases from V and 4 bases from J, with 20 bases between. The CDR3 DNA reads as TGTGCCAGCAGCTTATATTATCTAGCGGAGGGGGGAGAGACCCAGTACTTC. The encoded protein is CASSLYYLAEGGETQYF.

The V and J genes are TRBV4-2 and TRBJ1-2; TRBD1 is a possible D gene (6 bases). V was clipped by 2 bases and J by 1 base, with 20 bases between them. This CDR3 contains 18 residues. CDR1 is LGHNA, CDR2 YNFKEQ, per germline. CDR3 in DNA: TGTGCCAGCAGCCAACTTTGGGACACTTCTAAGGTTAACTATGGCTACACCTTC. Its protein is CASSQLWDTSKVNYGYTF.

The CDR3 DNA sequence: TGTGCCAGTAGACTAGCACAAAGTTACAATGAGCAGTTCTTC. The encoded protein is CASRLAQSYNEQFF. The rearrangement uses TRBV19 and TRBJ2-1; weak D call: TRBD2 (6 bases). Germline V gene sequence: CDR1 LNHDA, CDR2 SQIVND (reference sequence). The CDR3 runs to 14 residues. Trimming cost V 6 bases and J 4 bases, with 13 bases left between them.

This sequence joins TRBV5-1 and TRBJ2-3, with a tentative D call TRBD2 (5 bases). This CDR3 has 17 amino acids. The ends were cut back, 0 bases at V and 1 base at J, with 15 bases in the middle. The germline CDR1 and CDR2 sequences are SGHRS and YFSETQ. The CDR3 DNA sequence: TGCGCCAGCAGCTTGGACCCCGGCGGAGGAGGCACAGATACGCAGTATTTT. Translated, it gives CASSLDPGGGGTDTQYF.

This chain links TRBV19 with TRBJ1-2, with 10 bases lining up with TRBD1. There are 16 residues in the CDR3. Germline V CDR1 and CDR2: LNHDA, SQIVND (reference sequence). J was trimmed by 5 bases and V by 3 bases; bases with no gene match: 9. The CDR3 coding sequence is TGTGCCAGTAGTATCGCCCGCGGGACAGGGGTTTATGGCTACACCTTC. Translation: CASSIARGTGVYGYTF.

The rearrangement joins TRBV29-1 to TRBJ1-2; possible D gene TRBD1, 5 bases. The length of the CDR3 is 14 residues. V was shortened by 4 bases and J by 2 bases, with 14 bases between the two germline ends. CDR1 is SQVTM, CDR2 ANQGSEA, per germline. CDR3 amino acids: CSVGGDSINYGYTF. CDR3 bases: TGCAGCGTTGGGGGGGACTCCATAAACTATGGCTACACCTTC.

This clone has just a few counts. The CDR3 reads CASSVTGLEQFF. The CDR3 DNA sequence: TGCGCCAGCAGCGTTACAGGGTTAGAACAGTTCTTC. The chain employs TRBV5-1 and TRBJ2-1; tentatively, D is TRBD1 (6 bases). Deletions cut 4 bases from V and 13 bases from J, with 15 bases between. The CDR3 spans 12 residues. Germline values: CDR1 SGHRS, CDR2 YFSETQ.

The chain carries TRBV5-1 and TRBJ2-5, with 7 bases matching TRBD1. In germline, CDR1 is SGHRS, CDR2 YFSETQ. The CDR3 contains 13 residues. The V gene end was trimmed by 4 bases and the J gene end by 4 bases; junction bases not matched to a gene: 4. The CDR3 here is CASSQQGSETQYF. Written as DNA, the CDR3 is TGCGCCAGCAGCCAACAGGGGTCAGAGACCCAGTACTTC.

This CDR3 reads CASSPSYRDTGELFF. CDR3 bases: TGTGCCAGCAGCCCCTCATACAGGGACACCGGGGAGCTGTTTTTT. The V call is TRBV7-2, the J call TRBJ2-2; tentatively, D is TRBD1 (6 bases). The CDR3 covers 15 residues. V lost 5 bases and J lost 3, with 13 bases in between. Germline V gene lookup returns CDR1 SGHTA and CDR2 FQGNSA.

The chain employs TRBV28 and TRBJ1-1; D not resolved. CDR1 and CDR2 from the germline V gene are MDHEN and SYDVKM. This CDR3 is 13 amino acids long. V was cut by 5 bases and J by 3 bases, with 10 bases left in between. This CDR3 reads CASSLNEDTEAFF. CDR3 in DNA: TGTGCCAGCAGTCTAAATGAGGACACTGAAGCTTTCTTT.

This clone was picked up one time. V usage is TRBV11-2 and J usage is TRBJ1-2; TRBD1 matches at 8 bases. The CDR3 covers 15 residues. From germline, CDR1 is SGHAT and CDR2 FQNNGV. Losses at the gene ends were 4 bases for V and 8 bases for J; bases not matched to a gene: 12. The CDR3 DNA is TGTGCCAGCAGCTCCCTAGGACAGGGAAGTGGCGGCTACACCTTC. Encoded protein: CASSSLGQGSGGYTF.

This clone has only one observation. The gene calls are TRBV10-3 and TRBJ1-1, with D possibly being TRBD1 (5 bases). CDR1 and CDR2 from the germline V gene are ENHRY and SYGVKD. Trimming pared 5 bases from V and 6 bases from J, leaving 10 bases between. The CDR3 runs to 12 residues. CDR3 sequence: CAISRDSAEAFF. The CDR3 coding sequence is TGTGCCATCAGTCGCGACAGTGCTGAAGCTTTCTTT.

The J gene is TRBJ1-2, the V gene TRBV2, with 9 bases fitting TRBD1. Germline CDR1 is SNHLY and CDR2 is FYNNEI. CDR3 size: 14 residues. The V gene end was trimmed by 7 bases and the J gene end by 3 bases; junction bases not matched to a gene: 6. The CDR3 loop is CASILRDRDYGYTF. The CDR3 region has the DNA TGTGCCAGCATCCTTAGGGACAGGGACTATGGCTACACCTTC.

This clone appeared a single time. The chain has TRBV7-8 and TRBJ2-1; maybe TRBD2 (6 bases). Germline values: CDR1 SGHVS, CDR2 FQNEAQ. V was shortened by 2 bases and J by 0 bases, with 20 bases between the two germline ends. The CDR3 is made up of 19 amino acids. The CDR3 DNA is TGTGCCAGCAGCTTAAGGGATGAGTGGGAGGCAAGCTCCTACAATGAGCAGTTCTTC. Its translation: CASSLRDEWEASSYNEQFF.

This clone was found a few times. The genes are TRBV2 and TRBJ2-7; unclear D gene. The germline V and J ends were trimmed by 2 bases and 1 base, with 9 bases remaining between them. The CDR3 consists of 14 residues. Germline lookup yields CDR1 SNHLY and CDR2 FYNNEI. The CDR3 bases are TGTGCCAGCAGTGAATACGGTCCTTCCTACGAGCAGTACTTC. This encodes CASSEYGPSYEQYF.

This chain uses TRBV6-1 with TRBJ1-6; D not certain. Germline loops: CDR1 MNHNS, CDR2 SASEGT. V was trimmed by 6 bases and J by 4 bases, leaving 10 bases between them. This CDR3 comprises 14 residues. CDR3 DNA: TGTGCCAGCAGGGAGAGTACTTATAATTCACCCCTCCACTTT. Translating gives CASRESTYNSPLHF.

The chain combines TRBV10-1 with TRBJ2-1, with D maybe TRBD2 (6 bases). V lost 4 bases and J lost 4, with 11 bases in between. The CDR3 spans 14 residues. In germline, CDR1 is WNHNN, CDR2 SYGVQD (reference sequence). The CDR3 reads CASSASAGYNEQFF. As DNA, the CDR3 is TGCGCCAGCAGTGCCTCGGCGGGATACAATGAGCAGTTCTTC.

The rearrangement links TRBV7-3 to TRBJ1-3; no reliable D call. Between the trimmed V and J ends, which lost 2 bases and 8 bases, there was a span of 10 bases. Germline loops: CDR1 SGHTA, CDR2 FQGTGA. This CDR3 region has 13 residues. The CDR3 DNA reads TGTGCCAGCAGCTTAGCTGACGGGGACACCATATATTTT. Residues: CASSLADGDTIYF. Full variable domain (rest looked up from reference TRBV7-3 and TRBJ1-3): GAGVSQTPSNKVTEKGKYVELRCDPISGHTALYWYRQSLGQGPEFLIYFQGTGAADDSGLPNDRFFAVRPEGSVSTLKIQRTERGDSAVYLCASSLADGDTIYFGEGSWLTVV.

The V and J genes are TRBV7-2 and TRBJ1-5; 7 nucleotides match TRBD1. Losses at the gene ends were 5 bases for V and 4 bases for J; bases not matched to a gene: 11. This CDR3 contains 16 residues. Germline V gene lookup returns CDR1 SGHTA and CDR2 FQGNSA. The CDR3 nucleotides read TGTGCCAGCAGCAAAGAGGTAGGGGGCACTAATCAGCCCCAGCATTTT. It yields the protein CASSKEVGGTNQPQHF.

J is TRBJ1-1 and V is TRBV19, with 7 bases matching TRBD1. Trimming took 6 bases from V and 6 from J; bases not matched to a gene: 19. Germline loops: CDR1 LNHDA, CDR2 SQIVND (reference sequence). The CDR3 sequence is 17 residues long. The CDR3 region has the DNA TGTGCCAGTAGAGCCGGGACAGCTACCTTCCTAAGGGCTGAAGCTTTCTTT. Amino acids: CASRAGTATFLRAEAFF.

The chain couples TRBV5-1 to TRBJ1-2; no definite D call. Germline CDR1 and CDR2: SGHRS and YFSETQ. The V end lost 4 bases, the J end lost 8 bases, and 15 bases lay between the germline ends. The CDR3 is made up of 13 amino acids. The CDR3 sequence is CASSNPGRVGYTF. CDR3 coding DNA: TGCGCCAGCAGCAATCCGGGAAGAGTGGGCTACACCTTC.